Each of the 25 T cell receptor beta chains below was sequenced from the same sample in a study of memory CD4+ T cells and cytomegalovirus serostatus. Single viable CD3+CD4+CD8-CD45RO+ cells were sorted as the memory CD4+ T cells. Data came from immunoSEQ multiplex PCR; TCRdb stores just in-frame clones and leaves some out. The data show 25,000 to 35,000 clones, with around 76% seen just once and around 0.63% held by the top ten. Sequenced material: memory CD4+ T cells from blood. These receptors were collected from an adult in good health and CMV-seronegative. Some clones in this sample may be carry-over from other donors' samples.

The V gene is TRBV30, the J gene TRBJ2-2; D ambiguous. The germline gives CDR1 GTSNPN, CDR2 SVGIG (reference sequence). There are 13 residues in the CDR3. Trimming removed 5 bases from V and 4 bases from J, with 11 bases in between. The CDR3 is CAWSRLITGELFF. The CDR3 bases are TGTGCCTGGTCACGGCTAATCACCGGGGAGCTGTTTTTT.

Here the CDR3 reads CAISESSRGSSYEQYF. The CDR3 DNA follows: TGTGCCATCAGTGAGTCCTCGAGAGGGAGCTCCTACGAGCAGTACTTC. The gene calls are TRBV10-3 and TRBJ2-7; the D gene is possibly TRBD2 (5 bases). Germline CDR1 and CDR2: ENHRY and SYGVKD. The CDR3 is made up of 16 amino acids. Trimming pared 0 bases from V and 0 bases from J, leaving 12 bases between.

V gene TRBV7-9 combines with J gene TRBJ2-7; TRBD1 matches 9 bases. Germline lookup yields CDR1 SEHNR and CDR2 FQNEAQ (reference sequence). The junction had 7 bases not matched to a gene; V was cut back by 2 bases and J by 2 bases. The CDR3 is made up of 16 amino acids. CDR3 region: CASSLTQGQGPYEQYF. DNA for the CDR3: TGTGCCAGCAGCTTAACTCAGGGACAGGGTCCCTACGAGCAGTACTTC. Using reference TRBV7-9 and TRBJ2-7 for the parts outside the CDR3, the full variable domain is DTGVSQNPRHKITKRGQNVTFRCDPISEHNRLYWYRQTLGQGPEFLTYFQNEAQLEKSRLLSDRFSAERPKGSFSTLEIQRTEQGDSAMYLCASSLTQGQGPYEQYFGPGTRLTVT.

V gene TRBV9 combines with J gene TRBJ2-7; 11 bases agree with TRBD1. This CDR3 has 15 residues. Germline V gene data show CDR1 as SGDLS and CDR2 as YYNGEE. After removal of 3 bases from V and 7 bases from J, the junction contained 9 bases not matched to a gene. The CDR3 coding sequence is TGTGCCAGCAGCGAAGGGACAGGGGGTCCTAAGGAGCAGTACTTC. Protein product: CASSEGTGGPKEQYF.

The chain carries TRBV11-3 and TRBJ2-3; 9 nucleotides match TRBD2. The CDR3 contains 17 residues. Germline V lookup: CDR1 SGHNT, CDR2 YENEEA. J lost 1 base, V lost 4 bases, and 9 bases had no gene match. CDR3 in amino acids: CASSSYEIAGGTDTQYF. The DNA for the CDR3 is TGTGCCAGCAGCTCTTATGAGATAGCGGGGGGCACAGATACGCAGTATTTT.

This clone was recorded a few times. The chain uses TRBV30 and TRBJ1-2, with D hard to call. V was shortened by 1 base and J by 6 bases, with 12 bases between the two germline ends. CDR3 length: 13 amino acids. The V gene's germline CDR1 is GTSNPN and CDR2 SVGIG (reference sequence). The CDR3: CAWSGRVDNGYTF. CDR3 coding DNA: TGTGCCTGGAGTGGACGGGTAGACAATGGCTACACCTTC.

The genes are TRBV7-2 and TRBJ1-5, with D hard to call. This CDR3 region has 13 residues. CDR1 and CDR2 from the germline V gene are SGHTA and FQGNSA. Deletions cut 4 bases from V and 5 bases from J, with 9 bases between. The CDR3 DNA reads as TGTGCCAGCAGCTCAGACACCTATCAGCCCCAGCATTTT. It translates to CASSSDTYQPQHF.

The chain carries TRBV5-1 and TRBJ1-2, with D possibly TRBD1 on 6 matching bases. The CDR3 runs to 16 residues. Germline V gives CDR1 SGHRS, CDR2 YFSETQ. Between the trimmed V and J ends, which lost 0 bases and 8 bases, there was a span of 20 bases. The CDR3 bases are TGCGCCAGCAGCTTGGATTCCGCCGGGACACCGTCCGGCTACACCTTC. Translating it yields CASSLDSAGTPSGYTF.

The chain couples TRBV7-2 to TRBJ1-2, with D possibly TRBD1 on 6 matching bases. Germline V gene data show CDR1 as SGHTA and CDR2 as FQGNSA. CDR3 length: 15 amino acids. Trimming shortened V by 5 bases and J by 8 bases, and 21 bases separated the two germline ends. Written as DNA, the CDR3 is TGTGCCAGCAGCCCTTCCAACAGGGCCCAGGGGGGCTACACCTTC. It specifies CASSPSNRAQGGYTF.

This CDR3 reads CASRPTSGLSTDTQYF. CDR3 DNA: TGTGCCAGCAGACCTACTAGCGGCCTTAGCACAGATACGCAGTATTTT. The genes are TRBV25-1 and TRBJ2-3; TRBD2 agrees at 8 bases. V lost 6 bases to trimming and J lost 0 bases; unmatched junction nucleotides: 8. Germline assignment: CDR1 MGHDK and CDR2 SYGVNS. The CDR3 sequence is 16 residues long.

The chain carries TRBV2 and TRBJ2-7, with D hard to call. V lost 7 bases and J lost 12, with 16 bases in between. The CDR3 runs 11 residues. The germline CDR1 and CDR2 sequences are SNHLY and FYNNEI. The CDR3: CASIVRSASYF. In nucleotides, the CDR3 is TGTGCCAGCATAGTTCGGAGCGCCTCGTACTTC. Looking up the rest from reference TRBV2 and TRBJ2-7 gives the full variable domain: EPEVTQTPSHQVTQMGQEVILRCVPISNHLYFYWYRQILGQKVEFLVSFYNNEISEKSEIFDDQFSVERPDGSNFTLKIRSTKLEDSAMYFCASIVRSASYFGPGTRLTVT.

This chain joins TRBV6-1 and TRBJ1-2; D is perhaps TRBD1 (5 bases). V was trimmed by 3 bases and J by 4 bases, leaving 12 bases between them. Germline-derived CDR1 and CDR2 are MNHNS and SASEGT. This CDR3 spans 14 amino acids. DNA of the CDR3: TGTGCCAGCAGTGAGCAGGGCGGTCCCTATGGCTACACCTTC. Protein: CASSEQGGPYGYTF.

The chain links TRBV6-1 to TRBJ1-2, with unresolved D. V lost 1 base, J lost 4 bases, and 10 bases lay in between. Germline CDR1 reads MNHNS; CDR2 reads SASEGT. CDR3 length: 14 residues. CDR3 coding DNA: TGTGCCAGCAGTGAAGTCGGGGTCTTCTATGGCTACACCTTC. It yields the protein CASSEVGVFYGYTF.

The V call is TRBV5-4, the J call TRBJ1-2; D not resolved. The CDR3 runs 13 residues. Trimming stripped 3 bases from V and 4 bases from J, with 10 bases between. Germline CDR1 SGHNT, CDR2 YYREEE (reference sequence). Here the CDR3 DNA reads TGTGCCAGCAGCTCTGACGACGTCTATGGCTACACCTTC. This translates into CASSSDDVYGYTF.

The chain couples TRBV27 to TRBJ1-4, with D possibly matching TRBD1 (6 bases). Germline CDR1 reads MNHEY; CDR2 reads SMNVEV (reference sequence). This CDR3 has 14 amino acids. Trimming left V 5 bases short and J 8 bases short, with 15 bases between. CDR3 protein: CASSRTGRREKLFF. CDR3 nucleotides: TGTGCCAGCAGTAGAACAGGGCGGAGGGAAAAACTGTTTTTT.

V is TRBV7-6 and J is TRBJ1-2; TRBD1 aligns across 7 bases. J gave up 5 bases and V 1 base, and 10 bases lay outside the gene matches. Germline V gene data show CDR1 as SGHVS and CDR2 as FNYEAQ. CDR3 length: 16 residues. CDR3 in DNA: TGTGCCAGCAGCTTAGGTTCCCCGGGACAGTTTTATGGCTACACCTTC. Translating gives CASSLGSPGQFYGYTF.

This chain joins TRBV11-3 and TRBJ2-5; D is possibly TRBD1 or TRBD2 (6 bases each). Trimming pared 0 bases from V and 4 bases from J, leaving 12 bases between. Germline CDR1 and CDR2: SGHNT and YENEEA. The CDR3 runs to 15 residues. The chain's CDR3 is CASSLDFRGLETQYF. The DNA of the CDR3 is TGTGCCAGCAGCTTAGATTTTCGGGGGCTAGAGACCCAGTACTTC. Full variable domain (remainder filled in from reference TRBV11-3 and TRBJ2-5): EAGVVQSPRYKIIEKKQPVAFWCNPISGHNTLYWYLQNLGQGPELLIRYENEEAVDDSQLPKDRFSAERLKGVDSTLKIQPAELGDSAVYLCASSLDFRGLETQYFGPGTRLLVL.

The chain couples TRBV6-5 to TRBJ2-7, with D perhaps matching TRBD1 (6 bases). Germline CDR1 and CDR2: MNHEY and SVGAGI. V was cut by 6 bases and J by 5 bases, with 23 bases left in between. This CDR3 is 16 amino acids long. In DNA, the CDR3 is TGTGCCAGCAGCTACAGCTCGACAGGACCTGGCCACGAGCAGTACTTC. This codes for CASSYSSTGPGHEQYF.

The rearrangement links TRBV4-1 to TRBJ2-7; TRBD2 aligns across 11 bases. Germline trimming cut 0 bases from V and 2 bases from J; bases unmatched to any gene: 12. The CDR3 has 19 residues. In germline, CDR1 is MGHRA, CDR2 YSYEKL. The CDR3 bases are TGCGCCAGCAGCCAAGATCGAATCCTAGCGGGGGGCACACCCTACGAGCAGTACTTC. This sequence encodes CASSQDRILAGGTPYEQYF.

CDR3 nucleotide sequence: TGTGCCAGTAGTCTATTCGGGCGAGAAGCCAAAAACATTCAGTACTTC. It specifies CASSLFGREAKNIQYF. The V and J genes are TRBV19 and TRBJ2-4; D not certain. Germline loops: CDR1 LNHDA, CDR2 SQIVND (reference sequence). CDR3 size: 16 residues. Trimming left V 5 bases short and J 0 bases short, with 14 bases between.

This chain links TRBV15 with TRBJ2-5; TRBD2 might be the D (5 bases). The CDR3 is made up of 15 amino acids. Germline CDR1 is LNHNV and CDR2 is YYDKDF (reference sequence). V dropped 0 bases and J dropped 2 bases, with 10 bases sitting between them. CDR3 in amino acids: CATSRDRGWQETQYF. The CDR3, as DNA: TGTGCCACCAGCAGAGATCGAGGGTGGCAAGAGACCCAGTACTTC.

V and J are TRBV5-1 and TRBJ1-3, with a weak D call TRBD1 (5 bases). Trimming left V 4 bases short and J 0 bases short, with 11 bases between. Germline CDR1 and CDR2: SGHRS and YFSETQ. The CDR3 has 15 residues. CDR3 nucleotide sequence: TGCGCCAGCAGCATAACAGGCTTCTCTGGAAACACCATATATTTT. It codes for CASSITGFSGNTIYF.

The CDR3 sequence: CASSLGQGYTGELFF. In DNA, the CDR3 is TGTGCCAGCAGCTTGGGACAGGGATACACCGGGGAGCTGTTTTTT. The chain couples TRBV5-6 to TRBJ2-2; 7 positions agree with TRBD1. Looked up from germline, CDR1 is SGHDT and CDR2 is YYEEEE. This CDR3 is 15 amino acids long. The trim removed 0 bases at V and 3 bases at J, leaving 2 bases unmatched.

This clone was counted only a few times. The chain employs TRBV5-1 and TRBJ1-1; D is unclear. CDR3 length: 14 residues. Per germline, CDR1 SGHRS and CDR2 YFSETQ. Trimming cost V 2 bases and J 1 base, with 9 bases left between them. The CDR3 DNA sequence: TGCGCCAGCAGCTTCGGGATTACGAACACTGAAGCTTTCTTT. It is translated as CASSFGITNTEAFF.

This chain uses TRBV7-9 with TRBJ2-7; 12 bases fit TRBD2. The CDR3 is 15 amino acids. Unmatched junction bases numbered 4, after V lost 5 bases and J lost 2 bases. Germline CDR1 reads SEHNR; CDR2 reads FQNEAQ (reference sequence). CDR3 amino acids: CASSPRTSGAYEQYF. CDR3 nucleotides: TGTGCCAGCAGCCCCAGGACTAGCGGGGCCTACGAGCAGTACTTC.